These T cell receptor beta chains were read from a single sample in a study of patients and donors after allogeneic stem cell transplantation. TCRdb independently ran MiXCR on the RT-PCR reads; one entry per CDR3 protein. Of over 350,000 distinct CDR3 sequences in the sample, roughly 17% were seen once. The sequenced sample was blood, either unsorted or a sorted T cell fraction (not recorded which). The origin of the receptors is a human donor who was either an allogeneic HSCT recipient or a stem cell or donor lymphocyte infusion donor (not recorded which). It is not recorded whose cells these are; they may come from a transplant donor. Both conserved end residues are part of each CDR3. A D gene is named only where the DNA matches it firmly. Not every row has a clone size; where given, it reads once, few, many or a size class.

d_gene: -
len: 14
abundance: -
j_gene: TRBJ1-1
v_gene: TRBV2
CDR3nt: TGTGCCAGCAGTATACGGGGGCTTGACACTGAAGCTTTCTTT
CDR3aa: CASSIRGLDTEAFF

d_gene: -
len: 14
abundance: few
j_gene: TRBJ1-2
v_gene: TRBV19
CDR3nt: TGTGCCAGTAGTGGGGCTCTCGTACCTTATGGCTACACCTTC
CDR3aa: CASSGALVPYGYTF

d_gene: -
len: 14
abundance: -
j_gene: TRBJ2-2
v_gene: TRBV3-1
CDR3nt: TGTGCCAGCAGCCAAGATACGGATCCCGGGGAGCTGTTTTTT
CDR3aa: CASSQDTDPGELFF

d_gene: -
len: 11
abundance: few
j_gene: TRBJ2-5
v_gene: TRBV2
CDR3nt: TGTGCCAGCAGGGAGATGGAGACCCAGTACTTC
CDR3aa: CASREMETQYF

d_gene: -
len: 14
abundance: -
j_gene: TRBJ1-4
v_gene: TRBV6-5
CDR3nt: TGTGCCAGCAGTTACAAGTCCCGGGACGGAAAACTGTTTTTT
CDR3aa: CASSYKSRDGKLFF

d_gene: TRBD1
len: 15
abundance: -
j_gene: TRBJ2-7
v_gene: TRBV4-1
CDR3nt: TGCGCCAGCAGCCAACCGGACAGGGGGGGGGACGAGCAGTACTTC
CDR3aa: CASSQPDRGGDEQYF

d_gene: -
len: 12
abundance: -
j_gene: TRBJ1-2
v_gene: TRBV21-1
CDR3nt: TGTGCCAGCAGCAATCGAGAGTATGGCTACACCTTC
CDR3aa: CASSNREYGYTF

d_gene: -
len: 14
abundance: few
j_gene: TRBJ1-2
v_gene: TRBV6-5
CDR3nt: TGTGCCAGCAGTTACAAGGGGGGACCGTATGGCTACACCTTC
CDR3aa: CASSYKGGPYGYTF

d_gene: -
len: 15
abundance: many
j_gene: TRBJ1-5
v_gene: TRBV5-1
CDR3nt: TGCGCCAGCAGCCCGGGGGAGGGAGACTATGAGGCCCAGCATTTT
CDR3aa: CASSPGEGDYEAQHF

d_gene: TRBD2
len: 16
abundance: few
j_gene: TRBJ2-7
v_gene: TRBV6-5
CDR3nt: TGTGCCAGCAGTTACTCAGGGTCGGGGGGATCCTACGAGCAGTACTTC
CDR3aa: CASSYSGSGGSYEQYF

d_gene: -
len: 14
abundance: few
j_gene: TRBJ1-5
v_gene: TRBV7-9
CDR3nt: TGTGCCAGCAGCTTGGCGGCGGGCAATCAGCCCCAGCATTTT
CDR3aa: CASSLAAGNQPQHF

d_gene: -
len: 14
abundance: -
j_gene: TRBJ1-1
v_gene: TRBV7-9
CDR3nt: TGTGCCAGCAGTGCCCAGGGGTCGGACACTGAAGCTTTCTTT
CDR3aa: CASSAQGSDTEAFF

d_gene: -
len: 10
abundance: -
j_gene: TRBJ2-5
v_gene: TRBV11-3
CDR3nt: TGTGCCAGCAGTTGGGAGACCCAGTACTTC
CDR3aa: CASSWETQYF

d_gene: -
len: 13
abundance: -
j_gene: TRBJ2-1
v_gene: TRBV9
CDR3nt: TGTGCCAGCAGCCCACGTCCGGACGGTGAGCAGTTCTTC
CDR3aa: CASSPRPDGEQFF

d_gene: -
len: 15
abundance: few
j_gene: TRBJ2-5
v_gene: TRBV10-3
CDR3nt: TGTGCCATCAGATCCTCCGGGACAAACCAAGAGACCCAGTACTTC
CDR3aa: CAIRSSGTNQETQYF

d_gene: -
len: 14
abundance: -
j_gene: TRBJ2-2
v_gene: TRBV9
CDR3nt: TGTGCCAGCAGCGTCGGGGCTAGCACCGGGGAGCTGTTTTTT
CDR3aa: CASSVGASTGELFF

d_gene: -
len: 15
abundance: few
j_gene: TRBJ2-3
v_gene: TRBV7-3
CDR3nt: TGTGCCAGCAGCTCCCGGGCTAGCGATCCAGATACGCAGTATTTT
CDR3aa: CASSSRASDPDTQYF

d_gene: -
len: 13
abundance: few
j_gene: TRBJ2-2
v_gene: TRBV6-6
CDR3nt: TGTGCCAGCAAAACAGGAGACACCGGGGAGCTGTTTTTT
CDR3aa: CASKTGDTGELFF

d_gene: TRBD1
len: 14
abundance: -
j_gene: TRBJ2-7
v_gene: TRBV5-5
CDR3nt: TGTGCCAGCAGCTTGGCGACAGGGCCCTACGAGCAGTACTTC
CDR3aa: CASSLATGPYEQYF

d_gene: -
len: 16
abundance: -
j_gene: TRBJ2-3
v_gene: TRBV3-1
CDR3nt: TGTGCCAGCAGACTCACAGGGAGTCGGAGCACAGATACGCAGTATTTT
CDR3aa: CASRLTGSRSTDTQYF

d_gene: -
len: 16
abundance: -
j_gene: TRBJ2-2
v_gene: TRBV5-6
CDR3nt: TGTGCCAGCAGCTCGCCCGATTCTAGAAACACCGGGGAGCTGTTTTTT
CDR3aa: CASSSPDSRNTGELFF

d_gene: -
len: 16
abundance: few
j_gene: TRBJ1-5
v_gene: TRBV6-2/TRBV6-3
CDR3nt: TGTGCCAGCAGTCCGATTTCAGGCTTGTCTGGACAGCCCCAGCATTTT
CDR3aa: CASSPISGLSGQPQHF

d_gene: -
len: 19
abundance: few
j_gene: TRBJ2-4
v_gene: TRBV5-1
CDR3nt: TGCGCCAGCAGCTTGGCTTCTCCTCCGGAGGAGCTAGCCAAAAACATTCAGTACTTC
CDR3aa: CASSLASPPEELAKNIQYF

d_gene: -
len: 14
abundance: many
j_gene: TRBJ2-1
v_gene: TRBV5-1
CDR3nt: TGCGCCAGCAGGGGGATCCATACCTACAATGAGCAGTTCTTC
CDR3aa: CASRGIHTYNEQFF

d_gene: TRBD1
len: 14
abundance: many
j_gene: TRBJ2-4
v_gene: TRBV29-1
CDR3nt: TGCAGCGTTGTGGGGACAGCAGCCAAAAACATTCAGTACTTC
CDR3aa: CSVVGTAAKNIQYF

d_gene: TRBD1
len: 16
abundance: -
j_gene: TRBJ2-7
v_gene: TRBV7-7
CDR3nt: TGTGCTAGCAGCCCACTAGGGGGACAGGTAGACTACGAGCAGTACTTC
CDR3aa: CASSPLGGQVDYEQYF

d_gene: TRBD1
len: 13
abundance: once
j_gene: TRBJ1-2
v_gene: TRBV6-4
CDR3nt: TGTGCCAGCAGAGGGGCAGGGGGCAGTGGCTACACCTTC
CDR3aa: CASRGAGGSGYTF

d_gene: TRBD2
len: 14
abundance: many
j_gene: TRBJ2-3
v_gene: TRBV2
CDR3nt: TGTGCCAGCAGAGCGGGGGGAAACACAGATACGCAGTATTTT
CDR3aa: CASRAGGNTDTQYF

d_gene: -
len: 13
abundance: few
j_gene: TRBJ2-1
v_gene: TRBV5-5
CDR3nt: TGTGCCAGCAGCTTCGGCCCCCTGGGTGAGCAGTTCTTC
CDR3aa: CASSFGPLGEQFF

d_gene: -
len: 14
abundance: -
j_gene: TRBJ2-5
v_gene: TRBV7-8
CDR3nt: TGTGCCAGCAGCTTAGTAGCTAACTTCGGGACCCAGTACTTC
CDR3aa: CASSLVANFGTQYF

d_gene: -
len: 16
abundance: -
j_gene: TRBJ2-7
v_gene: TRBV18
CDR3nt: TGTGCCAGCTCACCACGGGGGACACTAAAGCCCTACGAGCAGTACTTC
CDR3aa: CASSPRGTLKPYEQYF

d_gene: -
len: 14
abundance: -
j_gene: TRBJ1-1
v_gene: TRBV3-1
CDR3nt: TGTGCCAGCAGCCAGGCAAGCAGAAACACTGAAGCTTTCTTT
CDR3aa: CASSQASRNTEAFF

d_gene: -
len: 15
abundance: -
j_gene: TRBJ1-2
v_gene: TRBV4-1
CDR3nt: TGCGCCAGCAGCCAAGATCGGGGTTCCGCTTATGGCTACACCTTC
CDR3aa: CASSQDRGSAYGYTF

d_gene: -
len: 16
abundance: few
j_gene: TRBJ2-7
v_gene: TRBV3-1
CDR3nt: TGTGCCAGCAGCCATCAACCGGCGGGACGATCCTACGAGCAGTACTTC
CDR3aa: CASSHQPAGRSYEQYF

d_gene: TRBD2
len: 13
abundance: few
j_gene: TRBJ2-1
v_gene: TRBV6-2/TRBV6-3
CDR3nt: TGTGCCAGCTTCTGGGAGCGGGGGGGTGAGCAGTTCTTC
CDR3aa: CASFWERGGEQFF